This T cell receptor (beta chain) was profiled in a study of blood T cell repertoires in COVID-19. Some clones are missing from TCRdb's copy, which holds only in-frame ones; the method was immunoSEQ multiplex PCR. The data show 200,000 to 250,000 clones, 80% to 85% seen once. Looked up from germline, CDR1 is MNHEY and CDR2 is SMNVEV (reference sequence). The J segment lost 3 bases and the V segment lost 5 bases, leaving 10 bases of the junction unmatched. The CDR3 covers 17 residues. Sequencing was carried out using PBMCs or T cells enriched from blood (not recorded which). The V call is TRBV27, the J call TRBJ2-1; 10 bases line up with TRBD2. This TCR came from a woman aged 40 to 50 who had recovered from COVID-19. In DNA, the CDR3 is TGTGCCAGCAGTATGACCGCCGGGACTAGCGTCTACAATGAGCAGTTCTTC. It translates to CASSMTAGTSVYNEQFF.